This TCR beta chain is from a study of blood T cell repertoires in COVID-19. On the study more broadly: Samples representing acute and convalescent COVID-19 were sourced from the United States, Italy and Spain. Sources were T cells, B-cell-depleted T cells, or PBMCs; the material itself was cDNA or gDNA.

As processed by the authors: Estimation of nucleated cell counts relied on the amplification of reference gene primers. Assay used: immunoSEQ multiplex PCR; TCRdb lists only in-frame clones, some missing. Clonal size and the V and J genes are those of that table, whereas D and trimming came from the DNA. The repertoire includes fewer than 110,000 clones, around 84% of them detected once, and about 1.8% sits in the top ten. The germline CDR1 and CDR2 sequences are MDHEN and SYDVKM. The CDR3 sequence is 14 residues long. With V trimmed by 6 bases and J by 9 bases, 7 bases remained unmatched. The V and J genes are TRBV28 and TRBJ1-6; 8 nucleotides align to TRBD1. This sequence was found in a woman aged 70 to 79 with active or convalescent COVID-19. The source material was peripheral blood. CDR3 region: CASRRQGFGSPLHF. CDR3 DNA sequence: TGTGCCAGCAGACGACAGGGGTTTGGTTCACCCCTCCACTTT.